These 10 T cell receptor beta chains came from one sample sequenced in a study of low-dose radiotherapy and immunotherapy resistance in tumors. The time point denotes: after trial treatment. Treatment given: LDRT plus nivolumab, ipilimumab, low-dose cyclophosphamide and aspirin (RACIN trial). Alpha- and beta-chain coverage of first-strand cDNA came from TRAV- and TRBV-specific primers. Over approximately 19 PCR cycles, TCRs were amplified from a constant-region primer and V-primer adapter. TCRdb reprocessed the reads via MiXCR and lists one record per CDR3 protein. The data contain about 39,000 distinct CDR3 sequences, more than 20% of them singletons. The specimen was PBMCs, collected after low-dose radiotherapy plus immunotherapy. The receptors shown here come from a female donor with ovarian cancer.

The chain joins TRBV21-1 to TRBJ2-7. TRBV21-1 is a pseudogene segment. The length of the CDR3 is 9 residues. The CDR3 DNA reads TGTGCCAGCCAGTACGAGCAGTACTTC. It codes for CASQYEQYF.

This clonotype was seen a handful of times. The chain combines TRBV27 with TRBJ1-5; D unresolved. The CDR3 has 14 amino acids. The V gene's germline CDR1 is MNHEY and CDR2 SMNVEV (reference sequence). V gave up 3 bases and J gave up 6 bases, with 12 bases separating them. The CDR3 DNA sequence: TGTGCCAGCAGTTTTTCGGAGGGCTCTCAGCCCCAGCATTTT. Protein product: CASSFSEGSQPQHF.

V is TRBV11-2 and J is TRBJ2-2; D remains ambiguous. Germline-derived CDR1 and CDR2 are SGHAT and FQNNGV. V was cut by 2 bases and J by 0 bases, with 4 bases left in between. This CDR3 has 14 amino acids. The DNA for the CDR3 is TGTGCCAGCAGCTTACGGGCGAACACCGGGGAGCTGTTTTTT. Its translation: CASSLRANTGELFF.

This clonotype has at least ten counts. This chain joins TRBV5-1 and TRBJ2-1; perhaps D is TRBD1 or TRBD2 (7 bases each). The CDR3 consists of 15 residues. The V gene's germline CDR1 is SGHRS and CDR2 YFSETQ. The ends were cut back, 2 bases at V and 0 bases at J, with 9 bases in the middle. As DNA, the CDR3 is TGCGCCAGCAGCTTCAGGGGGGGCTCCTACAATGAGCAGTTCTTC. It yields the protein CASSFRGGSYNEQFF.

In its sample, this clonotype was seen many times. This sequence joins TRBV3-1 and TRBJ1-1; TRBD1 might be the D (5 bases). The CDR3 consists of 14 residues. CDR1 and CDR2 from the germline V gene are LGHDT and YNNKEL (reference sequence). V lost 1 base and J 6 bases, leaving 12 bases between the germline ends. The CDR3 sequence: CASSQGMGQSEAFF. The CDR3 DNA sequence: TGTGCCAGCAGCCAAGGCATGGGGCAGTCTGAAGCTTTCTTT.

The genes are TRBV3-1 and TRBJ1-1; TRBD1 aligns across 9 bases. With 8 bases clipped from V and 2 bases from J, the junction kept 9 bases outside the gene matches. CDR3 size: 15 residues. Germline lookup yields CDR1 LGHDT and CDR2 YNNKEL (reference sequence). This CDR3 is CASGLDRGFNTEAFF. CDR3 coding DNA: TGTGCCAGCGGCCTAGACAGGGGGTTTAACACTGAAGCTTTCTTT.

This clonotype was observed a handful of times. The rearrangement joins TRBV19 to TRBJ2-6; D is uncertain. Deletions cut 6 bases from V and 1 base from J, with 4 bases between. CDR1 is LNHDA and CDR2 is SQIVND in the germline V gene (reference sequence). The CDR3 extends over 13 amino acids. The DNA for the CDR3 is TGTGCCAGTAGGAGGTCTGGGGCCAACGTCCTGACTTTC. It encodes CASRRSGANVLTF.

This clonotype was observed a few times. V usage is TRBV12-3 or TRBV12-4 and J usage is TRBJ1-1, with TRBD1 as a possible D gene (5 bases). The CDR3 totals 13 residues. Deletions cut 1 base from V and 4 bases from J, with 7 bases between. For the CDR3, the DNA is TGTGCCAGCAGTTTAGGACAGTCCACTGAAGCTTTCTTT. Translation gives CASSLGQSTEAFF.

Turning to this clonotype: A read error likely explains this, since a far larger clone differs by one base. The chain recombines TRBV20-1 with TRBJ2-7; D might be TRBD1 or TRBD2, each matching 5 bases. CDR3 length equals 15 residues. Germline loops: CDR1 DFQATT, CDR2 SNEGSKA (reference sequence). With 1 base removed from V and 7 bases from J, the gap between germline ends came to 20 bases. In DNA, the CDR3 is TGCAGTGCTAGAGTGGGACGCAAGACCTTCAATGAGCAGTACTTC. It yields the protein CSARVGRKTFNEQYF.

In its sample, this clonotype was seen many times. This chain's CDR3 is CSAPGGGESYEQYF. CDR3 bases: TGCAGTGCTCCCGGAGGGGGGGAATCGTACGAGCAGTACTTC. The rearrangement links TRBV20-1 to TRBJ2-7; weak D call: TRBD2 (7 bases). This CDR3 region has 14 residues. Germline CDR1 and CDR2: DFQATT and SNEGSKA (reference sequence). V was trimmed by 5 bases and J by 4 bases, leaving 18 bases between them.